This TCR beta chain was identified during a study of regulatory T cells in long-lasting Graves disease. This clonotype has ten or more counts. Noted time point: newly diagnosed GD, antithyroid drugs for less than 3 months. Scientists built the TCR library using RNA that was extracted from PBMCs. Both iRepertoire HTBI primers and Arm-PCR of CDR3 regions were used to build the TCR beta libraries. TCRdb passed the multiplex PCR reads through MiXCR, listing each CDR3 protein once. The table records 450,000 to 500,000 distinct CDR3 sequences, roughly 17% of them present only once. The sample was also reused in another study, on T cells in Graves' hyperthyroidism and ophthalmopathy. That investigation notes: Participants, patients aged 18 to 65, had newly diagnosed hyperthyroidism with a duration under 2 months. Clinical symptoms, serum thyroxine, TRAb, thyroid ultrasound and orbital computed tomography informed diagnoses. When the TCR CDR3 underwent first-round RT-PCR, the HTBI primer set was used.

The source material was peripheral blood mononuclear cells (PBMCs), sampled at new diagnosis, from a patient treated with antithyroid drugs. The clonotype comes from a man aged 40-50 years with Graves disease.

The CDR3 bases are TGTGCCTGGAGTGTAAGGCTCACAGGGATTACCCCCTACGAGCAGTACTTC. This gives the protein CAWSVRLTGITPYEQYF. The chain uses TRBV30 and TRBJ2-7; possible D gene TRBD1, 6 bases. The CDR3 sequence is 17 residues long. Trimming shortened V by 0 bases and J by 2 bases, and 20 bases separated the two germline ends. The germline V gene has CDR1 GTSNPN and CDR2 SVGIG (reference sequence). Full variable domain (rest looked up from reference TRBV30 and TRBJ2-7): SQTIHQWPATLVQPVGSPLSLECTVEGTSNPNLYWYRQAAGRGLQLLFYSVGIGQISSEVPQNLSASRPQDRQFILSSKKLLLSDSGFYLCAWSVRLTGITPYEQYFGPGTRLTVT.